This T cell receptor (beta chain) was identified during a study of shared clonotypes between healthy human individuals. The ends were cut back, 0 bases at V and 6 bases at J, with 17 bases in the middle. CDR1 is MGHRA and CDR2 is YSYEKL in the germline V gene. CDR3 length equals 17 residues. Only CD45RO-negative cells positively selected for CCR7 counted as naive CD8 cells, so terminally differentiated effector memory CD45RA+ cells were excluded. Measured with immunoSEQ multiplex PCR; TCRdb has only the in-frame clones, and not every one. The sample holds roughly 2 million clones, over 85% seen once.

The chain is built from TRBV4-1 and TRBJ2-2; D unclear. This sequence was found in a young man in good health. Sequencing was carried out using naive CD8+ T cells sorted from blood. This chain's CDR3 is CASSQDLSLESPGELFF. CDR3 in DNA: TGCGCCAGCAGCCAAGATCTTAGCCTAGAATCCCCCGGGGAGCTGTTTTTT.